A single sample is the source of the 15 T cell receptor beta chains below, sequenced in a study of tumor and adjacent non-tumor tissue in lung cancer. RNA was extracted from bulk tissue without any cell sorting. Distant lung tissue was collected more than 3 cm away from the tumor edge. A modified ARM-PCR protocol with three rounds of nested PCR amplified TCRbeta. One entry per CDR3 protein, called by TCRdb with MiXCR from the multiplex PCR reads. The sample lists roughly 74,000 distinct CDR3 sequences, over 65% occurring once. The sample was distant non-tumor lung tissue. The receptors were gathered from a man between 70 and 80 years old with non-small cell lung cancer.

A word on this clonotype: At one boundary the junction diverges from the germline segment, which might be a read error. The V and J genes are TRBV4-2 and TRBJ1-2; possibly TRBD1 for D (5 bases). This CDR3 is 14 amino acids long. Germline V gene sequence: CDR1 LGHNA, CDR2 YNFKEQ. The chain's CDR3 is CASIPLQENYGYTF. For the CDR3, the DNA is TGTGCTAGCATCCCGTTACAGGAAAACTATGGCTACACCTTC.

A single count supports this clonotype. At one end the junction does not follow the germline gene, possibly because of a read error. V usage is TRBV10-2 and J usage is TRBJ1-2; 10 bases align to TRBD1. This CDR3 region has 14 residues. Germline V gives CDR1 WSHSY, CDR2 SAAADI. The CDR3 DNA reads TGCGCCTGCAGGGACAGGGGAGGGTACTATGGTTACACCTTC. Amino acid sequence: CACRDRGGYYGYTF.

About this clonotype: A read error is possible here, since a much larger clone lies one base away. V and J are TRBV2 and TRBJ2-1; D ambiguous. The CDR3 consists of 11 residues. V lost 6 bases and J lost 8, with 8 bases in between. Germline loops: CDR1 SNHLY, CDR2 FYNNEI. CDR3 sequence reads: CASRTYYEQFF. The CDR3 nucleotides read TGTGCCAGCAGAACTTACTATGAGCAGTTCTTC. Full variable domain (missing parts from reference TRBV2 and TRBJ2-1): EPEVTQTPSHQVTQMGQEVILRCVPISNHLYFYWYRQILGQKVEFLVSFYNNEISEKSEIFDDQFSVERPDGSNFTLKIRSTKLEDSAMYFCASRTYYEQFFGPGTRLTVL.

Comment on this clonotype: The junction shows a germline mismatch at one end, possibly a read error. The chain couples TRBV11-2 to TRBJ2-3; 9 bases line up with TRBD2. Germline V gene sequence: CDR1 SGHAT, CDR2 FQNNGV. This CDR3 region has 17 residues. CDR3 nucleotide sequence: TGTACCAGCAGTTTAGATCTAGCGGGACGAATCACAGATACGCAGTATTTT. Translated: CTSSLDLAGRITDTQYF.

About this clonotype itself: This sequence may be a read error, since a much larger clone differs from it by one base. In DNA form, the CDR3 reads TGTGCCAGCAGTTCCTACCCTCCAGCCAAAAACATTCAGTACTTC. It specifies CASSSYPPAKNIQYF. The chain joins TRBV28 to TRBJ2-4; no clear D. V was shortened by 4 bases and J by 0 bases, with 10 bases between the two germline ends. The CDR3 runs to 15 residues. CDR1 is MDHEN, CDR2 SYDVKM, per germline.

Turning to this clonotype: At one of its ends the junction is not consistent with the germline gene, which may arise from a read error. The chain has TRBV5-5 and TRBJ2-5, with D uncertain. Germline V gene data show CDR1 as SGHKS and CDR2 as YYEKEE (reference sequence). The CDR3 runs 13 residues. The CDR3 nucleotides read TGTGCCTGCAGCTTGGTCAGTCTGGAGACCCATTACTTC. Translation: CACSLVSLETHYF.

The table lists this clonotype with a count of one. Germline is not matched at one junction end, which may reflect a read error. This sequence joins TRBV12-3 or TRBV12-4 and TRBJ1-3, with 9 bases matching TRBD1. The CDR3 has 18 amino acids. The CDR3 nucleotides are TGTGCCACCAGTCATGCCGGGACAGGGATCGGCTCTGGAAACACCATATATTTT. Translating gives CATSHAGTGIGSGNTIYF.

Turning to this clonotype: This may be a read error: a much more frequent sequence differs by one nucleotide. The chain is built from TRBV7-8 and TRBJ2-7; 7 bases are shared with TRBD2. The CDR3 length is 14 residues. V shed 5 bases and J 2 bases; nucleotides not matched to a gene: 6. The V gene's germline CDR1 is SGHVS and CDR2 FQNEAQ. CDR3 sequence reads: CASSLSGATYEQYF. The DNA of the CDR3 is TGTGCCAGCAGCCTAAGCGGGGCAACCTACGAGCAGTACTTC. Complete variable domain (other parts from reference TRBV7-8 and TRBJ2-7): GAGVSQSPRYKVAKRGQDVALRCDPISGHVSLFWYQQALGQGPEFLTYFQNEAQLDKSGLPSDRFFAERPEGSVSTLKIQRTQQEDSAVYLCASSLSGATYEQYFGPGTRLTVT.

The genes are TRBV11-2 and TRBJ2-1, with D tentatively TRBD2 (5 bases). The CDR3 runs to 14 residues. Germline V lookup: CDR1 SGHAT, CDR2 FQNNGV. Trimming removed 1 base from V and 9 bases from J, with 13 bases in between. CDR3 in amino acids: CASSLAAEASEQFF. The CDR3, as DNA: TGTGCCAGCAGCTTAGCGGCGGAGGCCAGTGAGCAGTTCTTC.

V gene TRBV20-1 combines with J gene TRBJ1-3; 7 bases align to TRBD1. This CDR3 has 14 residues. The germline V gene has CDR1 DFQATT and CDR2 SNEGSKA (reference sequence). J was trimmed by 3 bases and V by 5 bases; bases with no gene match: 7. CDR3 nucleotide sequence: TGCAGTGCTCCTGGGCAGGGGGATGGAAACACCATATATTTT. It is translated as CSAPGQGDGNTIYF.

This clonotype turned up a few times. The DNA for the CDR3 is TGTGCCAGCAGCTTTTCATCCCGGATGAACAATGAGCAGTTCTTC. Translated, it gives CASSFSSRMNNEQFF. The chain combines TRBV5-4 with TRBJ2-1; D gene unclear. The CDR3 extends over 15 amino acids. The germline V gene encodes CDR1 SGHNT and CDR2 YYREEE (reference sequence). Trimming removed 2 bases from V and 5 bases from J, with 14 bases in between.

This clonotype was seen repeatedly, ten times or more. The rearrangement links TRBV30 to TRBJ2-3, with 7 nucleotides matching TRBD2. Germline V CDR1 and CDR2: GTSNPN, SVGIG (reference sequence). The V gene end was trimmed by 1 base and the J gene end by 0 bases; junction bases not matched to a gene: 4. This CDR3 spans 15 amino acids. CDR3 coding DNA: TGTGCCTGGAGTGATCGCGGGAGCAGCACAGATACGCAGTATTTT. Translated, it gives CAWSDRGSSTDTQYF.

This clonotype appeared a few times. The V and J genes are TRBV2 and TRBJ1-2, with D perhaps TRBD1 (6 bases). This CDR3 is 14 amino acids long. Germline V gives CDR1 SNHLY, CDR2 FYNNEI. V lost 7 bases to trimming and J lost 4 bases, with 16 bases between them. The CDR3 reads CASTADSASYGYTF. CDR3 DNA: TGTGCCAGCACCGCGGACAGCGCCTCCTATGGCTACACCTTC.

As regards this clonotype: The conserved phenylalanine or tryptophan is not found at the CDR3 terminus, so this likely reflects a read error. The J gene is TRBJ1-1, the V gene TRBV11-3; 7 bases line up with TRBD1. CDR1 is SGHNT, CDR2 YENEEA, per germline. J was trimmed by 0 bases and V by 10 bases; bases with no gene match: 14. This CDR3 has 16 amino acids. CDR3: CANSFRDRSLNTEAFY. The CDR3 DNA reads TGTGCCAACAGTTTCCGGGACAGAAGCCTGAACACTGAAGCTTTCTAT.

The genes are TRBV28 and TRBJ1-1; TRBD1 matches 7 bases. J was trimmed by 1 base and V by 6 bases; bases with no gene match: 5. Per germline, CDR1 MDHEN and CDR2 SYDVKM. The CDR3 length is 14 residues. CDR3 bases: TGTGCCAGCAGCCACAGGGGTTCGAACACTGAAGCTTTCTTT. Encoded protein: CASSHRGSNTEAFF.